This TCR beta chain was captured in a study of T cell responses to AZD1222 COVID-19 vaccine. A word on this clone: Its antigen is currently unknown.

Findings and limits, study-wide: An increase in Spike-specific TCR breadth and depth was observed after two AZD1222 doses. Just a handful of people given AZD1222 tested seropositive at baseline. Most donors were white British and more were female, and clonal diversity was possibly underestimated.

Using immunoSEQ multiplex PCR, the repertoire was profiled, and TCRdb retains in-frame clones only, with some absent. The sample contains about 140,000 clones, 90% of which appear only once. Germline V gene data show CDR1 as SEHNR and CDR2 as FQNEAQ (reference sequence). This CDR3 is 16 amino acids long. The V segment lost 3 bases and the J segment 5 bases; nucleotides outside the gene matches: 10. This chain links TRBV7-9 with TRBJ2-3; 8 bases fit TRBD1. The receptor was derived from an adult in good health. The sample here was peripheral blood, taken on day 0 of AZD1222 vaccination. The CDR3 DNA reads TGTGCCAGCAGCTTCGGAACAGGGGGGCTGGTAGATACGCAGTATTTT. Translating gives CASSFGTGGLVDTQYF.